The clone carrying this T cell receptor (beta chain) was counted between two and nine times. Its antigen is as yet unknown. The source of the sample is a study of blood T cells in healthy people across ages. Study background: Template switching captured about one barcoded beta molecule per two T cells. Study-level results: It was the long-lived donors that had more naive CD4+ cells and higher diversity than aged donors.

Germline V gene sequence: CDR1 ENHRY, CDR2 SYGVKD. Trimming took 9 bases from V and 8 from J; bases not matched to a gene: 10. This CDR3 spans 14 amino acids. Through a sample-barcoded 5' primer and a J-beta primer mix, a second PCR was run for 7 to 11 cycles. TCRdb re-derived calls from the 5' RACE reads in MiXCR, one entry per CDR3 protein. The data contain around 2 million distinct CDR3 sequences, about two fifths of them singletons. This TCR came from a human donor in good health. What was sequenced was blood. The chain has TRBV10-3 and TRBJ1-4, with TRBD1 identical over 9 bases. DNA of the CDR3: TGTGCCATACCTACGGGACAGGGAGGAGAAAAACTGTTTTTT. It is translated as CAIPTGQGGEKLFF.